The 30 T cell receptor beta chains given below trace back to one sample, sequenced in a study of T cell responses to AZD1222 COVID-19 vaccine. Sequenced by immunoSEQ multiplex PCR; TCRdb stores in-frame clones only, minus some. The repertoire consists of about 110,000 clones, with 92% occurring once and the leading ten covering under 9%. This specimen consisted of peripheral blood, obtained 28 days after the second AZD1222 dose. The receptors shown here come from an adult who received the AZD1222 COVID-19 vaccine.

The V gene is TRBV6-5, the J gene TRBJ2-5; no firm D call. Germline V gene sequence: CDR1 MNHEY, CDR2 SVGAGI. The CDR3 is made up of 14 amino acids. Trimming shortened V by 2 bases and J by 2 bases, and 9 bases separated the two germline ends. As DNA, the CDR3 is TGTGCCAGCAGTTACGCCCCCGATCAAGAGACCCAGTACTTC. This translates into CASSYAPDQETQYF.

V and J are TRBV14 and TRBJ2-6; 12 positions match TRBD2. V was pared by 4 bases and J by 2 bases, with 12 bases of the junction left unmatched. The germline gives CDR1 SGHDN, CDR2 FVKESK. This CDR3 spans 20 amino acids. CDR3 residues: CASSRRGTSGRLPGANVLTF. Here the CDR3 DNA reads TGTGCCAGCAGCCGAAGGGGGACTAGCGGGCGCCTTCCTGGGGCCAACGTCCTGACTTTC.

The chain uses TRBV4-2 and TRBJ2-3, with 8 bases aligning to TRBD2. CDR1 LGHNA and CDR2 YNFKEQ come from the germline V gene. This CDR3 has 16 residues. The V and J ends lost 5 bases and 5 bases, in that order; junction bases with no gene match: 12. The CDR3 loop reads CASSEGASGLGDTQYF. DNA of the CDR3: TGTGCCAGCAGCGAAGGGGCTAGCGGGTTGGGAGATACGCAGTATTTT.

The V and J genes are TRBV11-2 and TRBJ2-3; TRBD1 matches 8 bases. The CDR3 totals 15 residues. The J segment lost 2 bases and the V segment lost 6 bases, leaving 7 bases of the junction unmatched. From germline, CDR1 is SGHAT and CDR2 FQNNGV. The DNA for the CDR3 is TGTGCCAGCAGTTCATCGGACAGGGCCACAGATACGCAGTATTTT. It encodes CASSSSDRATDTQYF.

The chain links TRBV19 to TRBJ2-7, with D maybe TRBD2 (6 bases). CDR3 length equals 14 residues. Germline CDR1 LNHDA, CDR2 SQIVND (reference sequence). V lost 4 bases, J lost 6 bases, and 16 bases lay in between. The CDR3: CASSKQGGVPEQYF. The CDR3 region has the DNA TGTGCCAGTAGTAAACAAGGCGGGGTCCCCGAGCAGTACTTC.

This chain uses TRBV1 with TRBJ2-1. TRBV1 is annotated as a pseudogene. This CDR3 is built from 11 residues. This chain's CDR3 is CTSSQTWEQFF. DNA of the CDR3: TGCACCAGCAGCCAAACCTGGGAGCAGTTCTTC.

For this clone: Other nucleotide sequences in the sample specify the same CDR3. The chain employs TRBV3-1 (or the pseudogene TRBV3-2) and TRBJ2-3, with D perhaps TRBD2 (5 bases). The germline V and J ends were trimmed by 2 bases and 0 bases, with 9 bases remaining between them. Germline V gene data show CDR1 as LGHDT and CDR2 as YNNKEL (reference sequence). This CDR3 has 15 amino acids. The CDR3 region has the DNA TGTGCCAGCAGCCAAACTAGGTCTAGCACAGATACGCAGTATTTT. This sequence encodes CASSQTRSSTDTQYF.

The genes are TRBV7-9 and TRBJ2-1; the D gene is possibly TRBD2 (6 bases). Germline V gene lookup returns CDR1 SEHNR and CDR2 FQNEAQ (reference sequence). The CDR3 covers 11 residues. Trimming took 9 bases from V and 15 from J, leaving 18 bases between them. The CDR3 nucleotides read TGTGCCAGTCCCCTCCGCGGGGCCTGGTTCTTC. It codes for CASPLRGAWFF.

Note on this clone: The same CDR3 can be traced to other DNA sequences in this sample. This chain connects TRBV25-1 to TRBJ2-7; TRBD2 is a possible D gene (5 bases). Trimming removed 3 bases at V and 4 bases at J, with 16 bases between. This CDR3 is 15 amino acids long. The germline gives CDR1 MGHDK, CDR2 SYGVNS. The CDR3 DNA follows: TGTGCCAGCAGTGAGTCCCTAGCTGGGTCATACGAGCAGTACTTC. It is translated as CASSESLAGSYEQYF.

The genes are TRBV1 and TRBJ2-5. TRBV1 is termed a pseudogene. This CDR3 is 15 amino acids long. CDR3 coding DNA: TGCACCAGCAGCCAAGCCCGCGGCGGACGGGAGACCCAGTACTTC. This encodes CTSSQARGGRETQYF.

The V call is TRBV5-1, the J call TRBJ1-1; 7 bases match TRBD1. Germline V lookup: CDR1 SGHRS, CDR2 YFSETQ. After removal of 4 bases from V and 0 bases from J, the junction contained 6 bases not matched to a gene. This CDR3 is built from 15 residues. The chain's CDR3 is CASSRTGEMNTEAFF. CDR3 in DNA: TGCGCCAGCAGCCGGACAGGCGAAATGAACACTGAAGCTTTCTTT.

The chain is built from TRBV6-5 and TRBJ2-1; D perhaps matches TRBD2 (5 bases). V was shortened by 2 bases and J by 5 bases, with 10 bases between the two germline ends. Germline CDR1 MNHEY, CDR2 SVGAGI. The CDR3 totals 14 residues. The CDR3, as DNA: TGTGCCAGCAGTTACGCCCCCGGGGACAATGAGCAGTTCTTC. This encodes CASSYAPGDNEQFF.

The chain joins TRBV10-3 to TRBJ1-2; maybe TRBD1 (5 bases). Trimming shortened V by 8 bases and J by 1 base, and 17 bases separated the two germline ends. The CDR3 spans 15 residues. From germline, CDR1 is ENHRY and CDR2 SYGVKD. This CDR3 is CAIQADRDLNYGYTF. The CDR3, as DNA: TGTGCCATCCAGGCTGACAGAGATCTTAACTATGGCTACACCTTC.

This sequence joins TRBV6-5 and TRBJ1-5, with D maybe TRBD1 (5 bases). The CDR3 runs 15 residues. Germline CDR1 and CDR2: MNHEY and SVGAGI. The V end lost 7 bases, the J end lost 7 bases, and 20 bases lay between the germline ends. This chain's CDR3 is CASTQRLVGHQPQHF. The CDR3 nucleotides read TGTGCCAGCACCCAAAGGTTAGTTGGACACCAGCCCCAGCATTTT.

The chain links TRBV28 to TRBJ2-7; D could derive from TRBD1 or TRBD2 (6 bases each). CDR1 and CDR2 from the germline V gene are MDHEN and SYDVKM. This CDR3 spans 15 amino acids. V was clipped by 7 bases and J by 6 bases, with 22 bases between them. The CDR3 bases are TGTGCCAGCAACCCCTGGGTTTGGGGGGCGCGCGAGCAGTACTTC. Its protein is CASNPWVWGAREQYF.

The chain is built from TRBV7-9 and TRBJ2-7; possibly TRBD1 for D (5 bases). This CDR3 has 14 amino acids. Germline V gene lookup returns CDR1 SEHNR and CDR2 FQNEAQ (reference sequence). With 4 bases removed from V and 4 bases from J, the gap between germline ends came to 14 bases. The CDR3 here is CASSYLDRMYEQYF. In DNA form, the CDR3 reads TGTGCCAGCAGCTATCTAGACAGAATGTACGAGCAGTACTTC.

A single count supports this clone. This chain uses TRBV5-5 with TRBJ1-6; the D is unclear. Germline V lookup: CDR1 SGHKS, CDR2 YYEKEE (reference sequence). The CDR3 covers 15 residues. The V gene lost 2 bases and the J gene lost 3 bases, with 9 bases spanning the gap. The CDR3 nucleotides read TGTGCCAGCAGCTTATCGAACTTCTATAATTCACCCCTCCACTTT. Amino acid sequence: CASSLSNFYNSPLHF.

J is TRBJ1-1 and V is TRBV18; a weak D match, TRBD1 (5 bases). Germline CDR1 is KGHSH and CDR2 is LQKENI. The V end was cut by 2 bases, the J end by 5 bases, with 12 bases between. CDR3 length equals 14 residues. CDR3 amino acids: CASSPGAGQTEAFF. The CDR3 DNA reads as TGTGCCAGCTCACCAGGAGCGGGGCAGACTGAAGCTTTCTTT.

V usage is TRBV25-1 and J usage is TRBJ1-5, with D maybe TRBD1 (5 bases). Trimming took 4 bases from V and 7 from J, leaving 11 bases between them. The CDR3 is 13 residues long. From germline, CDR1 is MGHDK and CDR2 SYGVNS. CDR3: CASSATGGQPQHF. In nucleotides, the CDR3 is TGTGCCAGCAGTGCGACGGGGGGACAGCCCCAGCATTTT.

This clone came up once. The chain has TRBV18 and TRBJ1-4, with D unresolved. V was clipped by 3 bases and J by 5 bases, with 10 bases between them. The CDR3 has 14 amino acids. Germline CDR1 and CDR2: KGHSH and LQKENI. CDR3 nucleotide sequence: TGTGCCAGCTCACCTACGTCGTTAAATGAAAAACTGTTTTTT. It translates to CASSPTSLNEKLFF. Based on the CDR3 plus reference TRBV18 and TRBJ1-4, the full variable domain is NAGVMQNPRHLVRRRGQEARLRCSPMKGHSHVYWYRQLPEEGLKFMVYLQKENIIDESGMPKERFSAEFPKEGPSILRIQQVVRGDSAAYFCASSPTSLNEKLFFGSGTQLSVL.

V is TRBV19 and J is TRBJ1-5; tentative D call: TRBD1 (6 bases). The V end lost 0 bases, the J end lost 4 bases, and 13 bases lay between the germline ends. The V gene's germline CDR1 is LNHDA and CDR2 SQIVND (reference sequence). The CDR3 is 16 residues long. This CDR3 reads CASSIETGTRNQPQHF. The CDR3 nucleotides read TGTGCCAGTAGTATAGAGACCGGGACACGAAATCAGCCCCAGCATTTT.

This chain links TRBV3-1 (or the pseudogene TRBV3-2) with TRBJ1-4, with D perhaps matching TRBD1 (5 bases). Germline V CDR1 and CDR2: LGHDT, YNNKEL (reference sequence). Between the trimmed V and J ends, which lost 2 bases and 10 bases, there was a span of 14 bases. CDR3 length equals 14 residues. CDR3 in amino acids: CASSQPGGGGKLFF. In nucleotides, the CDR3 is TGTGCCAGCAGCCAACCAGGAGGCGGGGGAAAACTGTTTTTT.

This clone was observed a single time. The chain employs TRBV4-2 and TRBJ2-3, with 8 positions matching TRBD2. V lost 4 bases to trimming and J lost 2 bases; unmatched junction nucleotides: 8. Germline V gene sequence: CDR1 LGHNA, CDR2 YNFKEQ. The CDR3 runs to 16 residues. In nucleotides, the CDR3 is TGTGCCAGCAGCCCGGGAGGCGGGAGGATCACAGATACGCAGTATTTT. It is translated as CASSPGGGRITDTQYF.

Concerning this clone: The sample has other DNA sequences that encode this CDR3 too. The chain joins TRBV28 to TRBJ1-6; 10 bases fit TRBD1. The CDR3 consists of 14 residues. The germline CDR1 and CDR2 sequences are MDHEN and SYDVKM. The V and J ends lost 6 bases and 8 bases, in that order; junction bases with no gene match: 4. The CDR3 sequence is CASSLGTGDSPLHF. The CDR3 DNA is TGTGCCAGCAGCCTTGGGACAGGGGATTCACCCCTCCACTTT.

This chain links TRBV11-3 with TRBJ2-2; perhaps TRBD1 as D (6 bases). The CDR3 spans 12 residues. Between the trimmed V and J ends, which lost 7 bases and 4 bases, there was a span of 7 bases. Germline V CDR1 and CDR2: SGHNT, YENEEA. The CDR3 coding sequence is TGTGCCAGCAAAGGGGGCACCGGGGAGCTGTTTTTT. It codes for CASKGGTGELFF. The variable domain in full, with the rest retrieved from reference TRBV11-3 and TRBJ2-2, is EAGVVQSPRYKIIEKKQPVAFWCNPISGHNTLYWYLQNLGQGPELLIRYENEEAVDDSQLPKDRFSAERLKGVDSTLKIQPAELGDSAVYLCASKGGTGELFFGEGSRLTVL.

V gene TRBV15 combines with J gene TRBJ1-3; weak D call: TRBD1 (5 bases). Per the germline V gene, CDR1 is LNHNV and CDR2 is YYDKDF (reference sequence). The CDR3 consists of 15 residues. V was clipped by 1 base and J by 2 bases, with 9 bases between them. CDR3 DNA sequence: TGTGCCACCAGCAGAGCTGGGGCGCCTGGAAACACCATATATTTT. Protein: CATSRAGAPGNTIYF.

The chain joins TRBV3-1 (or the pseudogene TRBV3-2) to TRBJ2-5; no clear D gene. The CDR3 sequence is 14 residues long. V was cut by 3 bases and J by 1 base, with 9 bases left in between. The V gene's germline CDR1 is LGHDT and CDR2 YNNKEL (reference sequence). This CDR3 reads CASSHRSFQETQYF. CDR3 nucleotide sequence: TGTGCCAGCAGCCATCGTTCCTTCCAAGAGACCCAGTACTTC.

This clone was observed a few times. J is TRBJ2-7 and V is TRBV27, with 7 positions matching TRBD1. The CDR3 length is 15 residues. Germline trimming cut 1 base from V and 2 bases from J; bases unmatched to any gene: 5. Germline V gene data show CDR1 as MNHEY and CDR2 as SMNVEV (reference sequence). CDR3 nucleotides: TGTGCCAGCAGTTTATTCGGGACAGCTCCCTACGAGCAGTACTTC. Residues: CASSLFGTAPYEQYF.

The genes are TRBV4-1 and TRBJ1-6; no clear D. The germline V gene has CDR1 MGHRA and CDR2 YSYEKL. V was shortened by 0 bases and J by 7 bases, with 13 bases between the two germline ends. CDR3 length equals 16 residues. CDR3 sequence reads: CASSQEAAGRNSPLHF. CDR3 sequence (DNA): TGCGCCAGCAGCCAAGAAGCGGCAGGACGGAATTCACCCCTCCACTTT.

The chain has TRBV5-4 and TRBJ1-1; 8 positions agree with TRBD1. Looked up from germline, CDR1 is SGHNT and CDR2 is YYREEE (reference sequence). V was clipped by 1 base and J by 3 bases; unmatched bases: 5. The CDR3 length is 15 residues. The CDR3 here is CASSLTGRGHTEAFF. The CDR3, as DNA: TGTGCCAGCAGCTTGACGGGCAGGGGGCACACTGAAGCTTTCTTT.